Below, 4 T cell receptor beta chains from the same sample are listed, as sequenced in a study of blood T cell repertoires in COVID-19. The data were produced by immunoSEQ multiplex PCR, yet TCRdb's version contains in-frame clones alone and is incomplete. The sample shows about 40,000 clones, roughly 90% of them seen only once. Sequencing used peripheral blood. The receptors come from a woman over 75 with active COVID-19.

This rearrangement joins TRBV6-4 to TRBJ2-1; 8 bases align to TRBD2. With V trimmed by 10 bases and J by 8 bases, 22 bases remained unmatched. The CDR3 is 17 amino acids. Germline values: CDR1 MRHNA, CDR2 SNTAGT. The CDR3 here is CAIRDTSRGGRVDEQFF. CDR3 nucleotides: TGTGCCATCCGGGACACGTCCCGGGGGGGCCGGGTCGATGAGCAGTTCTTC.

J is TRBJ2-1 and V is TRBV11-3, with TRBD2 matching 10 bases. The CDR3 contains 16 residues. Per germline, CDR1 SGHNT and CDR2 YENEEA. Unmatched junction bases numbered 10, after V lost 4 bases and J lost 7 bases. The CDR3 nucleotides read TGTGCCAGCAGCTCCCGGGGTAGCGGGGGGATGAATGAGCAGTTCTTC. It translates to CASSSRGSGGMNEQFF.

V and J are TRBV5-4 and TRBJ1-1; D unresolved. This CDR3 has 14 residues. CDR1 is SGHNT and CDR2 is YYREEE in the germline V gene (reference sequence). Trimming stripped 0 bases from V and 7 bases from J, with 13 bases between. Written as DNA, the CDR3 is TGTGCCAGCAGCTTGGGAGGTGGAACATATGAAGCTTTCTTT. Translating gives CASSLGGGTYEAFF.

The chain recombines TRBV7-9 with TRBJ2-3; 11 nucleotides align to TRBD1. V lost 1 base to trimming and J lost 5 bases; unmatched junction nucleotides: 5. The CDR3 covers 16 residues. Germline V gene sequence: CDR1 SEHNR, CDR2 FQNEAQ (reference sequence). Written as DNA, the CDR3 is TGTGCCAGCAGCTTAGTAGGGACAGGGGGACTAGATACGCAGTATTTT. This codes for CASSLVGTGGLDTQYF.